This is a list of T cell receptor beta chains from one sample in a study of graft-versus-host responses after intestinal transplantation. Some clones are missing from TCRdb's copy, which holds only in-frame ones; the method was immunoSEQ multiplex PCR. The table includes approximately 86,000 clones, just under 95% detected once. No antigen has been assigned to these receptors. This sample comprised unstimulated CD8+ T cells sorted from spleen or lymph node cells, obtained before transplant. The receptors originated from a human donor who was the organ donor for an intestinal transplant. The CDR3 runs from the conserved cysteine through the conserved F or W. A D gene is named only where the DNA matches it firmly.

V	D	CDR3
TRBV5-1	NA	CASSLAGGQDSYGYTF
TRBV5-6	TRBD1	CASSLRRGRPDTEAFF
TRBV27	NA	CASSLSQDGGYTF
TRBV7-3	TRBD2	CASSSSLAGGPMDTQYF
TRBV28	NA	CASSPIGPTTQETQYF
TRBV9	TRBD1	CASSDRTGSNYGYTF
TRBV4-1	NA	CASSPGVAKPGKNIQYF
TRBV19	NA	CASSTQDSGNTIYF
TRBV9	TRBD1	CASRLVQGRAEAFF
TRBV4-2	TRBD1	CASSQDGDSYSNQPQHF
TRBV6-5	NA	CASSYVRGHSYEQYF
TRBV7-2	TRBD1	CASSPTTGGTGYTF
TRBV9	NA	CASSVGVQSNEKLFF
TRBV28	TRBD1	CASRFDRGQEYGYTF
TRBV7-6	NA	CASSSSMGGPTGELFF
TRBV6-1	NA	CASSDREGSNQPQHF
TRBV15	NA	CATSDEQGIYNEQFF
TRBV5-4	NA	CASSFGRRPTYEQYF
TRBV4-3	TRBD1	CASSHDWTGTNTGELFF
TRBV2	TRBD2	CASSEKTSGGASYEQYF
TRBV19	NA	CASSTPGHRTYEQYF
TRBV13	TRBD2	CASSPGLAGPTDTQYF
TRBV4-3	NA	CASSQDGREQFF
TRBV4-1	TRBD1	CASSQAGGYDQPQHF
TRBV13	NA	CASSLLAGENTGELFF
TRBV7-8	NA	CASSLPPKKQEDQPQHF
TRBV10-1	TRBD1	CASGQGVPYEQYF
TRBV6-1	NA	CASSEGETLAFGYTF
TRBV27	TRBD1	CASSKQGAKLFF
TRBV11-2	TRBD2	CASSLQRGSTDTQYF
TRBV5-4	NA	CASSFTGNEQFF
TRBV2	NA	CASIRGTLDSGANVLTF
TRBV18	NA	CASSPDSGAYEQYF
TRBV19	TRBD1	CASSPPGQEAFF
TRBV28	TRBD1	CASRVPGQGMGEKLFF
TRBV4-1	NA	CASSQGTPATYEQYF
TRBV27	NA	CASSLIGFGLSYNEQFF
TRBV12-2	NA	CASRLALNSGGARNEQFF
TRBV4-3	NA	CASSQSGLARRAFF
TRBV2	NA	CASKGPGGNYGYTF
TRBV5-1	TRBD1	CASKFGQENSPLHF
TRBV9	NA	CASSVGGGNEKLFF
TRBV5-6	NA	CASSFRRVDGYTF
TRBV19	NA	CASSLTRRTEAFF
TRBV19	NA	CASSIGIFLENEKLFF
TRBV5-1	NA	CASSLFGGKGETQYF
TRBV4-1	TRBD1	CASSQEAGGEQYF
TRBV12-5	TRBD2	CASRISGGGPNEQFF
TRBV4-3	TRBD1	CASSQGQASSYEQYF